The source of this TCR beta chain is a study of cytomegalovirus exposure and HLA in healthy donors. The study, taken as a whole, reports: A highly shared variant cluster was judged a likely technical artifact. Further analysis, carried out later, found HLA-associated TCR beta chains more clonally expanded than equally common other chains. Most subjects' HLA-A and HLA-B alleles were reportedly predicted from TCR beta sequences.

In the case of this clone: The antigen remains unidentified.

Germline loops: CDR1 LNHDA, CDR2 SQIVND (reference sequence). The CDR3 has 13 amino acids. The ends were cut back, 6 bases at V and 2 bases at J, with 10 bases in the middle. PCR involved 60 Vbeta and 13 Jbeta primers. Original methodology: Unique TCR beta chains numbered roughly 80 million in a later analysis, with around 10 million shared. TCRdb's copy holds only in-frame clones and misses some; the assay was immunoSEQ multiplex PCR. The V and J calls and clone size were taken over from that table, and D and trimming were inferred from the DNA. Of approximately 90,000 clones listed, approximately 71% are singletons.

Input material: PBMCs. The chain combines TRBV19 with TRBJ1-2; unclear D gene. The origin of this receptor is a man aged 40-49 years in good health and CMV-seronegative. The CDR3 bases are TGTGCCAGTAGCACAGACGTCAACTATGGCTACACCTTC. It encodes CASSTDVNYGYTF.